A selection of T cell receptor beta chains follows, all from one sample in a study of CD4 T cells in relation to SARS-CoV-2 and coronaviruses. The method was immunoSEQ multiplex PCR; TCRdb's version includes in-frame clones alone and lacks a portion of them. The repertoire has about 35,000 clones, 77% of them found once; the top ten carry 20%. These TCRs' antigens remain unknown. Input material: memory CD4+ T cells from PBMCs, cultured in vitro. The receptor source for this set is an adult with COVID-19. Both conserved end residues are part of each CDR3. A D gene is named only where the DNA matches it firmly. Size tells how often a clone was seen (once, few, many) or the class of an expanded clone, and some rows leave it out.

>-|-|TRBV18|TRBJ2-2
TGTGCCAGCTCACCCAACTGGGACACCGGGGAGCTGTTTTTT
CASSPNWDTGELFF
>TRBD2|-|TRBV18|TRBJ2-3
TGTGCCAGCTCACCGGGGACTAGCGGGAGCACAGATACGCAGTATTTT
CASSPGTSGSTDTQYF
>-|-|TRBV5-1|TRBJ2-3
TGCGCCAGCAGCTTGGTGACGATCACAGATACGCAGTATTTT
CASSLVTITDTQYF
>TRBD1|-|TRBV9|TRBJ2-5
TGTGCCAGCAGCGGGACAGGAGTCGTGGAGACCCAGTACTTC
CASSGTGVVETQYF
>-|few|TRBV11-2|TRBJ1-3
TGTGCCAGCAGCATTGACAGGCGGTCCAACACCATATATTTT
CASSIDRRSNTIYF
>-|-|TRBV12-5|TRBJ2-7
TGTGCTAGTGGTCTTAGCGGCACCTACGAGCAGTACTTC
CASGLSGTYEQYF
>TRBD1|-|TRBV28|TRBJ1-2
TGTGCCAGCAGCCGAGGGACAGTTGAAGGCTACACCTTC
CASSRGTVEGYTF
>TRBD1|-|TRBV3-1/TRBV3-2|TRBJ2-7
TGTGCCAGCAGCCAAGCGGGACAGGGAGGCGAGCAGTACTTC
CASSQAGQGGEQYF
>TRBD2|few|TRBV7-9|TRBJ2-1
TGTGCCAGCAGCTTGGGGACTAGTCTCGATGAGCAGTTCTTC
CASSLGTSLDEQFF
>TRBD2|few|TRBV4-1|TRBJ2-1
TGCGCCAGCAGCCGCGGGGGTGAGCAGTTCTTC
CASSRGGEQFF
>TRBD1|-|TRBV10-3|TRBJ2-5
TGTGCCATCCGTACCACAGGACAGGCGGAAGAGACCCAGTACTTC
CAIRTTGQAEETQYF
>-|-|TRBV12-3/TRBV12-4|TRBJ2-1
TGTGCCAGCAGTGACGGTTACAATGAGCAGTTCTTC
CASSDGYNEQFF
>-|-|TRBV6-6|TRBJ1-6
TGTGCCAGCAGTTCCGTAATTTATTCACCCCTCCACTTT
CASSSVIYSPLHF
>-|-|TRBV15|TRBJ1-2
TGTGCCACCAGGGGGGCTAACTATGGCTACACCTTC
CATRGANYGYTF
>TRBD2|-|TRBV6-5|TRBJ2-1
TGTGCCAGCAGTTACACAGCGGGAGGGCCGCGTGAGCAGTTCTTC
CASSYTAGGPREQFF